This paragraph covers one T cell receptor (beta chain) sequence. The data were taken from a study of blood T cell repertoires in COVID-19. The V and J ends lost 4 bases and 5 bases respectively, with 14 bases between them. Germline CDR1 reads GTSNPN; CDR2 reads SVGIG (reference sequence). The CDR3 runs 13 residues. Profiled with immunoSEQ multiplex PCR; TCRdb holds only in-frame clones, not every one. This table holds tens of thousands of clones, 86% found once. V usage is TRBV30 and J usage is TRBJ1-1, with D possibly being TRBD1 (5 bases). Sequenced: peripheral blood. The TCR sequence derives from a human donor with active COVID-19. The donor label of this sample is uncertain. Here the CDR3 DNA reads TGTGCCTGGATACCCAGGGTGAGGACTGAAGCTTTCTTT. Translating gives CAWIPRVRTEAFF.